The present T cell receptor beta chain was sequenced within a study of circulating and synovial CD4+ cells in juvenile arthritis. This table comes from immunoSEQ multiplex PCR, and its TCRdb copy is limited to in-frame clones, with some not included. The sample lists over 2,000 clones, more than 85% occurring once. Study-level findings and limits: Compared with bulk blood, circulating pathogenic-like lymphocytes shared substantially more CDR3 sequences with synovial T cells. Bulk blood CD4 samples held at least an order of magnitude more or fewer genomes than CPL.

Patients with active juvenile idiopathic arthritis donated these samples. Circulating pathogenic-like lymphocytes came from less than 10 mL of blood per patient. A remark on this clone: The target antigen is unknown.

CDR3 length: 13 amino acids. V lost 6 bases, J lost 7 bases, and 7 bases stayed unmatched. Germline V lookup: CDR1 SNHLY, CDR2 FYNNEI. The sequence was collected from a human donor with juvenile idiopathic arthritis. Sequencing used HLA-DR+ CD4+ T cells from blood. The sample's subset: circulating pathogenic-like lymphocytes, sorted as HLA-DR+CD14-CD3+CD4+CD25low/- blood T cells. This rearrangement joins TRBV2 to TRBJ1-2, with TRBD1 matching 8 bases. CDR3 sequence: CASRVRGPSGYTF. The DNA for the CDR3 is TGTGCCAGCAGGGTCAGGGGGCCAAGTGGCTACACCTTC.